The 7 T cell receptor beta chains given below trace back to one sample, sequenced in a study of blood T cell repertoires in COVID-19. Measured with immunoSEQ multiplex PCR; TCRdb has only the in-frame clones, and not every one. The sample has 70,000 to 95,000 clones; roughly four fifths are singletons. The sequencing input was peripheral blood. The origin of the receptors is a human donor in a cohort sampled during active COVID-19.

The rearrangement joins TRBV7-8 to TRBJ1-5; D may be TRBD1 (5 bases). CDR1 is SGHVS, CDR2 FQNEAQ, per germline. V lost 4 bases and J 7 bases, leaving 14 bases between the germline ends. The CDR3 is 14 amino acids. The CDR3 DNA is TGTGCCAGCAGCTCTACCCGGGGGGGGCAGCCCCAGCATTTT. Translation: CASSSTRGGQPQHF.

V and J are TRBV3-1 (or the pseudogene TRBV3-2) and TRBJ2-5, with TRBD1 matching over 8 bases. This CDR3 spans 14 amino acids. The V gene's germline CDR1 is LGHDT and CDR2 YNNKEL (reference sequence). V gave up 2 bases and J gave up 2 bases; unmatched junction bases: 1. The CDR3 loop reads CASSQRTGQETQYF. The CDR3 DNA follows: TGTGCCAGCAGCCAAAGGACAGGGCAAGAGACCCAGTACTTC.

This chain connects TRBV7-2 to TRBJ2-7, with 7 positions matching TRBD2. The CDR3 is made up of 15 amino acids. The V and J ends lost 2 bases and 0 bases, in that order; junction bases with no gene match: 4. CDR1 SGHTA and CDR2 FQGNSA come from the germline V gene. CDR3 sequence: CASSLRRGSSYEQYF. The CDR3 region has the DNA TGTGCCAGCAGCTTAAGGCGGGGGAGCTCCTACGAGCAGTACTTC.

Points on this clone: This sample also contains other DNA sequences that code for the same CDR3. CDR3 bases: TGTGCCAGCAGTTACTCAGACAGGGGACAGCACACTGAAGCTTTCTTT. Amino acids: CASSYSDRGQHTEAFF. The chain carries TRBV6-2 or TRBV6-3 and TRBJ1-1; 8 bases line up with TRBD1. Germline loops: CDR1 MNHEY, CDR2 SVGEGT. This CDR3 has 16 amino acids. Trimming at V came to 0 bases and at J to 3 bases, leaving 6 bases not matched to a gene.

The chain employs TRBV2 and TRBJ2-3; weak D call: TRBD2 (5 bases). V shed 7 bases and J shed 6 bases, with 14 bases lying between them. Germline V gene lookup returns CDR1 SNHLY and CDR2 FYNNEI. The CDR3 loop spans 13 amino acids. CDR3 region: CASKPGILDTQYF. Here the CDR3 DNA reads TGTGCCAGCAAACCGGGGATTTTGGATACGCAGTATTTT.

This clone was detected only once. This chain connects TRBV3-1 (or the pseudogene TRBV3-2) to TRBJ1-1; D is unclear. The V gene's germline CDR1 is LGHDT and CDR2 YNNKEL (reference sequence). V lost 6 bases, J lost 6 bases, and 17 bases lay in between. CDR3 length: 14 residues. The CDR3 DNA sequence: TGTGCCAGCAGAGATAACGGATTGAGGGCTGAAGCTTTCTTT. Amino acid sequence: CASRDNGLRAEAFF.

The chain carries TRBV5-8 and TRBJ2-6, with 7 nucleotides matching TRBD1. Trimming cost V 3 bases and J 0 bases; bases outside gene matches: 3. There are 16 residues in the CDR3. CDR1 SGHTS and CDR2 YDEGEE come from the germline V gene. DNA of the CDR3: TGTGCCAGCAGCTCGGGACAGAGCTCTGGGGCCAACGTCCTGACTTTC. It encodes CASSSGQSSGANVLTF.